This T cell receptor beta chain was captured by sequencing in a study of CD8 T cells in Susac syndrome. Findings of the study overall: The authors found no clonal expansion in Susac syndrome CD4+ T cell repertoires.

Points on this clonotype: Its target is not known.

Reverse transcription of about 0.5 to 1 ug RNA was carried out with random hexamers. By means of immunoSEQ multiplex PCR, TCR beta CDR3 spanning 54 Vbeta and 13 Jbeta underwent amplification. TCRdb itself ran the immunoSEQ multiplex PCR reads through MiXCR, one entry per CDR3 protein. Altogether more than 100,000 distinct CDR3 sequences are present, approximately 96% being singletons, with the ten largest covering less than 0.15%. The CDR3 runs to 14 residues. Germline assignment: CDR1 SGDLS and CDR2 YYNGEE. Trimming removed 0 bases from V and 2 bases from J; junction bases left unmatched: 2. Patients with Susac syndrome met the recently defined diagnostic criteria for definite or probable disease.

The origin of this receptor is a human donor with Susac syndrome. The chain is built from TRBV9 and TRBJ2-7; TRBD1 matches at 7 bases. The sample consisted of CD4+ T cells from PBMCs. The DNA of the CDR3 is TGTGCCAGCAGCGTAGGACAGGGTCCCTACGAGCAGTACTTC. Its translation is CASSVGQGPYEQYF.